This is a list of T cell receptor beta chains from one sample in a study of blood T cells in healthy people across ages. Via MiXCR, TCRdb re-called the 5' RACE reads, giving one row per CDR3 protein. The sample contains around 400,000 distinct CDR3 sequences, over 45% of which appear only once. Source material: blood. These receptors were collected from a man aged 60 to 69 in good health. Both conserved end residues are part of each CDR3. D genes are given only for firm matches.

CDR3aa: CASSYGAEAFF
d_gene: .
j_gene: TRBJ1-1
v_gene: TRBV6-6

CDR3aa: CASSFQQGRAYNSPLHF
d_gene: .
j_gene: TRBJ1-6
v_gene: TRBV27

CDR3aa: CSARDPAGIGGYTF
d_gene: .
j_gene: TRBJ1-2
v_gene: TRBV20-1

CDR3aa: CATSPSRLVTDTQYF
d_gene: .
j_gene: TRBJ2-3
v_gene: TRBV15

CDR3aa: CASSQVLGGGRYEQYF
d_gene: .
j_gene: TRBJ2-5
v_gene: TRBV3-1

CDR3aa: CASSPLVAQETQYF
d_gene: .
j_gene: TRBJ2-5
v_gene: TRBV5-1

CDR3aa: CAGRQGNGANVLTF
d_gene: TRBD1
j_gene: TRBJ2-6
v_gene: TRBV7-9

CDR3aa: CRAPGLAGEPSSYNEQFF
d_gene: TRBD2
j_gene: TRBJ2-1
v_gene: TRBV20-1

CDR3aa: CASGQGRYATNEKLFF
d_gene: .
j_gene: TRBJ1-4
v_gene: TRBV28

CDR3aa: CSVRQRATYEQYF
d_gene: .
j_gene: TRBJ2-7
v_gene: TRBV29-1

CDR3aa: CASSLGGAGSYNEQFF
d_gene: .
j_gene: TRBJ2-1
v_gene: TRBV5-1